This T cell receptor (beta chain) stems from a study of identical twins. Germline V CDR1 and CDR2: SGHRS, YFSETQ. With V trimmed by 4 bases and J by 14 bases, 14 bases remained unmatched. This CDR3 spans 14 amino acids. TCRdb reanalysed the 5' RACE reads using MiXCR and keeps one entry per CDR3 protein. The data contain 520,000 or so distinct CDR3 sequences, less than 25% of them singletons. Every sampled donor was Caucasian and healthy. With respect to this clonotype: Its specificity is unknown.

The study's findings and limits: It was cross-sectional statistical analysis, not following the same donors, that the conclusions relied on. There is a chance that invariant MAIT and iNKT cells partially muddied zero-insertion analyses.

Another study also made use of these data, one on T cells expressing NK-cell markers. Per that study: An anti-gamma-delta TCR antibody confined sorting to alpha-beta TCR T cells across several of the experiments.

The genes are TRBV5-1 and TRBJ2-1; 8 bases line up with TRBD2. Source material: CD4+ T cells sorted from blood. The TCR sequence derives from a woman aged 18-29 years in good health. The CDR3 reads CASSPGGGREAEFF. CDR3 DNA: TGCGCCAGCAGCCCTGGAGGTGGGCGGGAGGCGGAGTTCTTC.